Sequencing of this T cell receptor beta chain was carried out in a study of CD8 T cells in ankylosing spondylitis. General study results and limits: A TCR beta motif made of fewer than ten highly homologous variants seemed typical of ankylosing spondylitis blood. In reactive arthritis synovial fluid and blood, some motif variants had been reported before.

As for this clonotype: Antigen: not known.

5'-RACE, quantitative and with molecular barcodes, yielded the TCR beta libraries. A single record per CDR3 protein comes from TCRdb applying MiXCR to the 5' RACE reads. Of roughly 670,000 distinct CDR3 sequences in the sample, roughly 19% were seen once. This CDR3 spans 14 amino acids. In germline, CDR1 is LGHDT, CDR2 YNNKEL (reference sequence). The V segment lost 0 bases and the J segment 16 bases; nucleotides outside the gene matches: 11. This TCR came from a male donor with ankylosing spondylitis. The chain has TRBV3-1 and TRBJ1-5; 8 positions match TRBD1. The sample taken for sequencing was blood, either unsorted or a sorted T cell fraction (not recorded which). The chain's CDR3 is CASSQDFGRGPLHF. CDR3 nucleotides: TGTGCCAGCAGCCAAGATTTCGGCAGGGGGCCCCTTCATTTT.